Here is one T cell receptor beta chain with its context. Per the original methods: Quantification of nucleated cells was approximated via reference gene primer amplification. Produced via immunoSEQ multiplex PCR; TCRdb's table is partial and in-frame only. That table supplies the V and J calls and clone size; D and trimming were determined from the DNA. The table lists 200,000 to 250,000 clones, approximately 80% of them singletons, with around 6.8% in the top ten. This specimen comes from a study of blood T cell repertoires in COVID-19. The TCR was taken from a woman between 50 and 59 years old with acute or convalescent COVID-19. The sequenced sample was peripheral blood.

CDR3 in amino acids: CASSQNRGSEQYF. The CDR3 DNA reads as TGTGCCAGCAGCCAGAACAGGGGATCCGAGCAGTACTTC. The rearrangement links TRBV3-1 (or the pseudogene TRBV3-2) to TRBJ2-7; 7 bases match TRBD1. Germline V CDR1 and CDR2: LGHDT, YNNKEL (reference sequence). The CDR3 extends over 13 amino acids. J was trimmed by 6 bases and V by 3 bases; bases with no gene match: 5.